The TCR beta chain under discussion was sequenced for a study of cytotoxic CD8 clonotypes in ibrutinib-treated CLL. Turning to the study itself: Average yields of 255,043 productive templates and tens of thousands of productive rearrangements characterized the samples. The study, taken as a whole, reports: Clonality (at baseline) was higher than in age-matched healthy donors and tracked circulating CD8+ T-cell counts. Public clonotypes, found uncommonly, either contracted or stayed stable on treatment. Clonality rose at ibrutinib response and fell back toward baseline at progression.

Profiled with immunoSEQ multiplex PCR; TCRdb holds only in-frame clones, not every one. This sample has 20,000 to 30,000 clones; over 65% occur once, and the top ten carry around 44%. V was shortened by 3 bases and J by 5 bases, with 5 bases between the two germline ends. Germline V gives CDR1 SGHAT, CDR2 FQDESV (reference sequence). The CDR3 covers 11 residues. Regarding this clone: Its matching antigen is unknown.

This receptor was obtained from a human donor with chronic lymphocytic leukemia. This specimen consisted of PBMCs, obtained after 12 months of ibrutinib treatment. The V and J genes are TRBV11-1 and TRBJ2-7; D uncertain. CDR3 protein: CASSFGNEQYF. In DNA form, the CDR3 reads TGTGCCAGCAGCTTTGGTAACGAGCAGTACTTC.